This T cell receptor (beta chain) stems from a study of siplizumab effects on memory and regulatory T cells. Study-wide findings and caveats: Unstimulated subsets captured only a minor fraction of alloreactive clones. About 75-97% of proliferating CD4+ or CD8+ clones had no assignable naive or memory phenotype.

Comment on this clone: What it recognizes is unknown.

Generated by immunoSEQ multiplex PCR, the TCRdb table keeps only in-frame clones and is missing some. The sample lists tens of thousands of clones, 95% to 98% seen once, with around 0.093% in the top ten. This CDR3 region has 13 residues. Germline assignment: CDR1 MDHEN and CDR2 SYDVKM. V was cut by 6 bases and J by 3 bases, with 8 bases left in between. This rearrangement joins TRBV28 to TRBJ1-4; D unresolved. The TCR comes from a human donor in good health. The source material was naive CD8+ T cells sorted from blood. CDR3 DNA sequence: TGTGCCAGCAGATGGACTCCTAATGAAAAACTGTTTTTT. This codes for CASRWTPNEKLFF.